This passage covers 14 T cell receptor beta chains from one sample sequenced in a study of cytomegalovirus exposure and HLA in healthy donors. The PCR made use of 60 Vbeta and 13 Jbeta primers. Data came from immunoSEQ multiplex PCR; TCRdb stores just in-frame clones and leaves some out. The table shows fewer than 50,000 clones, with roughly 64% occurring only once. Sequenced: PBMCs. These receptors all come from a man in his forties or fifties in good health and CMV-seropositive.

This chain connects TRBV7-9 to TRBJ2-1, with 12 bases lining up with TRBD2. The trim removed 2 bases at V and 10 bases at J, leaving 0 bases unmatched. Germline assignment: CDR1 SEHNR and CDR2 FQNEAQ (reference sequence). The CDR3 runs to 13 residues. CDR3 residues: CASSLTSGGEQFF. The CDR3 nucleotides read TGTGCCAGCAGCTTAACTAGCGGGGGGGAGCAGTTCTTC.

This clone has just a few counts. The genes are TRBV6-5 and TRBJ1-3; 7 positions match TRBD1. Germline V gives CDR1 MNHEY, CDR2 SVGAGI. The ends lost 5 bases at V and 4 bases at J; junction bases unmatched: 2. This CDR3 contains 13 residues. In nucleotides, the CDR3 is TGTGCCAGCAGTCTGGGACAGGGAAACACCATATATTTT. As protein: CASSLGQGNTIYF.

This chain connects TRBV7-8 to TRBJ2-7; the match to TRBD2 covers 9 bases. After removal of 0 bases from V and 6 bases from J, the junction contained 6 bases not matched to a gene. The CDR3 length is 15 residues. Germline V gene data show CDR1 as SGHVS and CDR2 as FQNEAQ. The CDR3 is CASSLALSSGGEQYF. Here the CDR3 DNA reads TGTGCCAGCAGCTTAGCCTTGAGTAGCGGGGGCGAGCAGTACTTC.

The rearrangement joins TRBV7-2 to TRBJ1-6, with TRBD1 as a possible D gene (6 bases). The V gene's germline CDR1 is SGHTA and CDR2 FQGNSA. The V and J ends lost 5 bases and 5 bases respectively, with 13 bases between them. The CDR3 has 15 residues. CDR3 sequence: CASSALGQNNSPLHF. The CDR3 DNA sequence: TGTGCCAGCAGCGCCCTCGGACAGAATAATTCACCCCTCCACTTT.

This clone showed up just a few times. The chain uses TRBV10-1 and TRBJ2-7; TRBD1 might be the D (6 bases). Germline CDR1 reads WNHNN; CDR2 reads SYGVQD (reference sequence). V lost 0 bases and J 2 bases, leaving 8 bases between the germline ends. This CDR3 is built from 14 residues. CDR3 amino acids: CASSESTGTYEQYF. The CDR3 DNA sequence: TGCGCCAGCAGTGAGTCGACAGGCACCTACGAGCAGTACTTC.

The chain recombines TRBV2 with TRBJ1-6, with 9 bases aligning to TRBD1. Losses at the gene ends were 2 bases for V and 8 bases for J; bases not matched to a gene: 4. This CDR3 is built from 15 residues. Germline V gene data show CDR1 as SNHLY and CDR2 as FYNNEI. CDR3 amino acids: CASSEQQGADSPLHF. DNA of the CDR3: TGTGCCAGCAGTGAACAACAGGGGGCAGATTCACCCCTCCACTTT.

J is TRBJ1-2 and V is TRBV28, with D tentatively TRBD1 (6 bases). The CDR3 contains 15 residues. Germline V CDR1 and CDR2: MDHEN, SYDVKM. V was cut by 10 bases and J by 7 bases, with 25 bases left in between. As DNA, the CDR3 is TGTGCCACCTATAAGCCGGGACAAAATTATTTTGGCTACACCTTC. Translated: CATYKPGQNYFGYTF.

This clone occurred a few times. The V gene is TRBV6-5, the J gene TRBJ1-2, with 10 nucleotides matching TRBD1. J lost 4 bases, V lost 4 bases, and 6 bases had no gene match. The length of the CDR3 is 15 residues. Germline lookup yields CDR1 MNHEY and CDR2 SVGAGI. This chain's CDR3 is CASSFRDRGGYGYTF. The CDR3 DNA follows: TGTGCCAGCAGTTTCCGGGACAGGGGAGGCTATGGCTACACCTTC.

This rearrangement joins TRBV10-2 to TRBJ2-5; 7 nucleotides align to TRBD1. CDR3 length: 14 residues. V trimming: 2 bases; J trimming: 5 bases; junction bases outside the gene matches: 5. Per the germline V gene, CDR1 is WSHSY and CDR2 is SAAADI. CDR3 loop: CASSEKGARETQYF. CDR3 sequence (DNA): TGCGCCAGCAGTGAGAAGGGGGCGCGGGAGACCCAGTACTTC.

As for this clone: One end of the junction is discordant with germline, which a read error may explain. The J gene is TRBJ1-1, the V gene TRBV19; D is unclear. CDR3 length: 15 amino acids. From germline, CDR1 is LNHDA and CDR2 SQIVND (reference sequence). CDR3 loop: CASRWRVGPNSEAFF. CDR3 bases: TGTGCCAGTAGGTGGAGGGTCGGGCCTAACAGTGAAGCTTTCTTT.

The genes are TRBV7-2 and TRBJ2-7, with TRBD2 identical over 8 bases. The CDR3 sequence is 15 residues long. CDR1 and CDR2 from the germline V gene are SGHTA and FQGNSA. The junction had 7 bases not matched to a gene; V was cut back by 2 bases and J by 4 bases. The CDR3 sequence: CASSLTPGLGYEQYF. The CDR3 DNA is TGTGCCAGCAGCTTAACACCGGGACTAGGGTACGAGCAGTACTTC.

The V gene is TRBV7-9, the J gene TRBJ2-3, with D possibly TRBD1 on 6 matching bases. Trimming took 3 bases from V and 0 from J, leaving 10 bases between them. This CDR3 region has 15 residues. The V gene's germline CDR1 is SEHNR and CDR2 FQNEAQ (reference sequence). In DNA form, the CDR3 reads TGTGCCAGCAGCTTTCAGGGGTCTAGCACAGATACGCAGTATTTT. Its translation is CASSFQGSSTDTQYF.

The V and J genes are TRBV4-1 and TRBJ2-3, with 7 nucleotides matching TRBD2. The CDR3 contains 16 residues. CDR1 MGHRA and CDR2 YSYEKL come from the germline V gene. With V trimmed by 5 bases and J by 0 bases, 8 bases remained unmatched. Here the CDR3 DNA reads TGCGCCAGCAGCGCAGAACCGGGACTAAGCACAGATACGCAGTATTTT. Amino acid sequence: CASSAEPGLSTDTQYF.

The chain joins TRBV4-2 to TRBJ1-2, with 7 nucleotides matching TRBD1. V lost 0 bases to trimming and J lost 3 bases; unmatched junction nucleotides: 4. This CDR3 has 15 residues. Germline V CDR1 and CDR2: LGHNA, YNFKEQ. The CDR3 here is CASSQDATGDYGYTF. CDR3 nucleotides: TGTGCCAGCAGCCAAGATGCAACAGGGGACTATGGCTACACCTTC.